This T cell receptor beta chain was obtained from a study of shared clonotypes between healthy human individuals. A note on this clone: Its specificity is not known.

Study-wide results and caveats: The diversity represented, both genetic and in exposure history, was limited by few donors. Sharing across four donors was highest in naive CD4 (roughly 5%) and lowest in memory CD8 (approximately 0.4%). Researchers found naive subsets generally carried larger estimated richness than memory subsets.

Sequencing was at deep level. Only in-frame clones appear in the TCRdb table, and some are missing; sequencing was by immunoSEQ multiplex PCR. In the table there are hundreds of thousands of clones, 92% of which are singletons. CD45RO-negative cells were positively selected for CCR7, leaving out terminally differentiated effector memory CD45RA+ cells. CDR3 length equals 16 residues. CDR1 MGHRA and CDR2 YSYEKL come from the germline V gene. Trimming left V 3 bases short and J 0 bases short, with 11 bases between. What was sequenced was naive CD8+ T cells sorted from blood. V is TRBV4-1 and J is TRBJ2-2; the D call may be TRBD1 or TRBD2 (5 bases each). This receptor was identified in a man aged 30 to 45 in good health. DNA for the CDR3: TGCGCCAGCAGCCAGAGAGGGACGTCGAACACCGGGGAGCTGTTTTTT. Translating it yields CASSQRGTSNTGELFF.